Following are 18 T cell receptor beta chains from one sample sequenced in a study of blood T cell repertoires in COVID-19. Assay used: immunoSEQ multiplex PCR; TCRdb lists only in-frame clones, some missing. The repertoire holds 160,000 or so clones, with around 84% as singletons. Material: peripheral blood. The receptors derive from a woman aged 45-65 years with acute or convalescent COVID-19.

The chain is built from TRBV5-4 and TRBJ2-7; tentatively, D is TRBD2 (7 bases). Between the trimmed V and J ends, which lost 0 bases and 1 base, there was a span of 11 bases. Looked up from germline, CDR1 is SGHNT and CDR2 is YYREEE (reference sequence). The CDR3 is 15 amino acids. The CDR3 bases are TGTGCCAGCAGCTTGGGGACTAGGGGGTCCTACGAGCAGTACTTC. Translating gives CASSLGTRGSYEQYF.

The chain has TRBV6-4 and TRBJ2-1, with D unresolved. Trimming removed 3 bases at V and 4 bases at J, with 13 bases between. Per germline, CDR1 MRHNA and CDR2 SNTAGT. The CDR3 has 15 residues. The CDR3 spells CASSEAVGLYNEQFF. The CDR3, as DNA: TGTGCCAGCAGTGAGGCAGTGGGCCTTTACAATGAGCAGTTCTTC.

The rearrangement joins TRBV5-6 to TRBJ2-1; D may be TRBD1 (5 bases). This CDR3 has 13 residues. V lost 4 bases, J lost 10 bases, and 15 bases lay in between. Germline CDR1 is SGHDT and CDR2 is YYEEEE. The CDR3 nucleotides read TGTGCCAGCAGCCAAGTGGAAGCAGGGGAGCAGTTCTTC. Its translation is CASSQVEAGEQFF.

V gene TRBV7-2 combines with J gene TRBJ2-5, with D possibly being TRBD2 (6 bases). The CDR3 runs to 15 residues. Per germline, CDR1 SGHTA and CDR2 FQGNSA. Deletions cut 1 base from V and 4 bases from J, with 13 bases between. CDR3 DNA: TGTGCCAGCAGCTTAGTGGGCGGGGAGACAGAGACCCAGTACTTC. It yields the protein CASSLVGGETETQYF. Using reference TRBV7-2 and TRBJ2-5 for the parts outside the CDR3, the full variable domain is GAGVSQSPSNKVTEKGKDVELRCDPISGHTALYWYRQSLGQGLEFLIYFQGNSAPDKSGLPSDRFSAERTGGSVSTLTIQRTQQEDSAVYLCASSLVGGETETQYFGPGTRLLVL.

This chain links TRBV29-1 with TRBJ2-3; possibly TRBD2 for D (7 bases). The germline V gene encodes CDR1 SQVTM and CDR2 ANQGSEA. V dropped 6 bases and J dropped 0 bases, with 16 bases sitting between them. This CDR3 is built from 15 residues. The CDR3 sequence: CSVRTGTTSTDTQYF. The CDR3 DNA is TGCAGCGTACGAACAGGGACTACTAGCACAGATACGCAGTATTTT.

The rearrangement links TRBV4-2 to TRBJ2-2; 9 bases fit TRBD2. J lost 8 bases, V lost 3 bases, and 7 bases had no gene match. This CDR3 is built from 15 residues. Germline V lookup: CDR1 LGHNA, CDR2 YNFKEQ. CDR3 nucleotide sequence: TGTGCCAGCAGCCAGACTAGCGGCGTCGGAGGGGAGCTGTTTTTT. Amino acid sequence: CASSQTSGVGGELFF.

V and J are TRBV6-1 and TRBJ2-1; D is perhaps TRBD1 (6 bases). CDR3 length equals 16 residues. V dropped 1 base and J dropped 6 bases, with 16 bases sitting between them. Germline values: CDR1 MNHNS, CDR2 SASEGT. In nucleotides, the CDR3 is TGTGCCAGCAGTGAAGATGCCGGGACATGGCTCAATGAGCAGTTCTTC. Protein product: CASSEDAGTWLNEQFF.

V is TRBV5-4 and J is TRBJ2-7; the match to TRBD1 covers 8 bases. CDR3 length: 14 residues. Germline V gene data show CDR1 as SGHNT and CDR2 as YYREEE (reference sequence). The ends lost 4 bases at V and 10 bases at J; junction bases unmatched: 13. The CDR3, as DNA: TGTGCCAGCAGCCGCAACACAGGGGGTACGGAACAGTACTTC. As protein: CASSRNTGGTEQYF.

This chain links TRBV10-3 with TRBJ1-4, with TRBD1 matching over 9 bases. The CDR3 runs to 13 residues. Trimming took 9 bases from V and 7 from J; bases not matched to a gene: 6. The V gene's germline CDR1 is ENHRY and CDR2 SYGVKD. The CDR3 nucleotides read TGTGCCATTAAACAGGGGGCAGGTGAAAAACTGTTTTTT. This gives the protein CAIKQGAGEKLFF.

This rearrangement joins TRBV7-9 to TRBJ2-1, with TRBD2 matching over 9 bases. Germline loops: CDR1 SEHNR, CDR2 FQNEAQ (reference sequence). The CDR3 loop spans 16 amino acids. With V trimmed by 2 bases and J by 6 bases, 8 bases remained unmatched. CDR3: CASSLHRRLAANEQFF. The CDR3 nucleotides are TGTGCCAGCAGCTTACACCGGAGACTAGCGGCCAATGAGCAGTTCTTC.

The V and J genes are TRBV6-6 and TRBJ1-6; TRBD1 aligns across 10 bases. CDR3 length: 15 residues. Germline V gene data show CDR1 as MNHNY and CDR2 as SVGAGI (reference sequence). J lost 7 bases, V lost 7 bases, and 7 bases had no gene match. The CDR3 region is CASTPPGQGNSPLHF. In DNA form, the CDR3 reads TGTGCCAGCACCCCTCCGGGACAGGGGAATTCACCCCTCCACTTT.

In DNA form, the CDR3 reads TGTGCCAGCAGTGGGAACAGGGTGACTAGCGGCCTATACACAGATACGCAGTATTTT. Its translation is CASSGNRVTSGLYTDTQYF. This chain joins TRBV28 and TRBJ2-3; the match to TRBD2 covers 9 bases. The germline CDR1 and CDR2 sequences are MDHEN and SYDVKM. J was trimmed by 2 bases and V by 5 bases; bases with no gene match: 17. This CDR3 spans 19 amino acids.

V is TRBV6-1 and J is TRBJ1-2, with 10 bases that match TRBD1. CDR3 length equals 16 residues. V gave up 0 bases and J gave up 3 bases; unmatched junction bases: 4. From germline, CDR1 is MNHNS and CDR2 SASEGT. CDR3 sequence (DNA): TGTGCCAGCAGTGAAGCGCTGGACAGGGGGGACTATGGCTACACCTTC. Its protein product is CASSEALDRGDYGYTF.

This chain joins TRBV6-2 or TRBV6-3 and TRBJ1-5; 8 bases agree with TRBD1. Unmatched junction bases numbered 7, after V lost 6 bases and J lost 6 bases. This CDR3 has 14 residues. Germline CDR1 is MNHEY and CDR2 is SVGEGT. The CDR3 bases are TGTGCCAGCAGCCCGGGACAGGCTTCTCAGCCCCAGCATTTT. Protein product: CASSPGQASQPQHF.

The V gene is TRBV3-1 (or the pseudogene TRBV3-2), the J gene TRBJ1-4; D is unresolved. Looked up from germline, CDR1 is LGHDT and CDR2 is YNNKEL (reference sequence). V was clipped by 0 bases and J by 4 bases, with 12 bases between them. The CDR3 spans 16 residues. In DNA, the CDR3 is TGTGCCAGCAGCCAAGACCGAACAGAAGATAATGAAAAACTGTTTTTT. Translation gives CASSQDRTEDNEKLFF.

The chain is built from TRBV7-9 and TRBJ1-3, with D uncertain. The length of the CDR3 is 13 residues. Germline V lookup: CDR1 SEHNR, CDR2 FQNEAQ (reference sequence). Trimming pared 3 bases from V and 4 bases from J, leaving 7 bases between. For the CDR3, the DNA is TGTGCCAGCAGCTTGGTTCAGGGAAACACCATATATTTT. Protein sequence: CASSLVQGNTIYF.

This chain joins TRBV5-1 and TRBJ1-5, with D uncertain. V was cut by 4 bases and J by 0 bases, with 11 bases left in between. The CDR3 is 15 residues long. Germline V gene data show CDR1 as SGHRS and CDR2 as YFSETQ. This chain's CDR3 is CASSPSGISNQPQHF. CDR3 DNA: TGCGCCAGCAGCCCCTCGGGGATTAGCAATCAGCCCCAGCATTTT.

Comments on this clone: This same CDR3 is encoded by further DNA sequences in the sample. The genes are TRBV12-3 or TRBV12-4 and TRBJ1-2; D gene uncertain. V was cut by 3 bases and J by 4 bases, with 6 bases left in between. This CDR3 spans 12 amino acids. The CDR3 sequence: CASSLASYGYTF. The CDR3 nucleotides read TGTGCCAGCAGTTTGGCCAGCTATGGCTACACCTTC.